This section outlines one T cell receptor beta chain sequence together with its context. The entry originates in a study of blood T cell repertoires in COVID-19. Study-level background: From the United States, Italy and Spain came samples of acute and convalescent COVID-19. PBMCs, B-cell-depleted T cells, or T cells were the source of the cDNA or gDNA that made up the material.

Original handling: Scientists estimated how many nucleated cells there were by amplifying reference gene primers. The assay was immunoSEQ multiplex PCR, and TCRdb's table has in-frame clones only and misses some. For V, J and clone size, that table is used; D and trimming come from the DNA. The sample includes around 220,000 clones, 65% to 90% of them seen just once. The clonotype originates from a woman of 80 years or more with active or convalescent COVID-19. Material for sequencing was peripheral blood.

In DNA, the CDR3 is TGTGCCACCAGTGATGTTGACAGGGGGCCAGAGACCCAGTACTTC. It encodes CATSDVDRGPETQYF. The V gene is TRBV24-1, the J gene TRBJ2-5; 10 bases line up with TRBD1. Trimming cost V 3 bases and J 4 bases; bases outside gene matches: 4. Germline V gene lookup returns CDR1 KGHDR and CDR2 SFDVKD. The CDR3 is 15 residues long.